This T cell receptor (beta chain) was found in a study of blood T cell repertoires in COVID-19. As for the study in general: Samples of COVID-19 (acute and convalescent) were obtained from the United States, Italy and Spain.

Authors' processing steps: For nucleated cells, counts were estimated from reference gene primer amplification. This table comes from immunoSEQ multiplex PCR, and its TCRdb copy is limited to in-frame clones, with some not included. The DNA was the basis for D and trimming; V, J and clone size are from that table. The sample holds more than 150,000 clones; approximately 88% are singletons and the top ten take less than 3.5%. The CDR3 is made up of 13 amino acids. Trimming left V 5 bases short and J 0 bases short, with 4 bases between. Germline CDR1 reads SNHLY; CDR2 reads FYNNEI. The sequence came from an older woman with acute or convalescent COVID-19. Sequencing input: peripheral blood. The chain combines TRBV2 with TRBJ2-2; D gene unclear. The chain's CDR3 is CASSLANTGELFF. Written as DNA, the CDR3 is TGTGCCAGCAGTTTAGCGAACACCGGGGAGCTGTTTTTT.